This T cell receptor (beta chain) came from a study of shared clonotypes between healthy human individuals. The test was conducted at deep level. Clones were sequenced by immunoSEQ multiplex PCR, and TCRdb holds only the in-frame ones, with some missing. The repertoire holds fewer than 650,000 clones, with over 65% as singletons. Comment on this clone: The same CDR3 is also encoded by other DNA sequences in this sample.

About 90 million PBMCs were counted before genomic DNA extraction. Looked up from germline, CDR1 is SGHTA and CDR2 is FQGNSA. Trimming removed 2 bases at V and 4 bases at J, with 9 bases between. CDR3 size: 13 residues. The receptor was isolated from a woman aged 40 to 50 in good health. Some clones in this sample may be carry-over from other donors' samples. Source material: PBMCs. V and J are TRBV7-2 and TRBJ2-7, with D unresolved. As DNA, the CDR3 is TGTGCCAGCAGCTTAAGGGTTTCGTACGAGCAGTACTTC. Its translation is CASSLRVSYEQYF.